This T cell receptor (beta chain) is drawn from a study of T cell responses to AZD1222 COVID-19 vaccine. Findings of the study overall: Clonal diversity may have been underestimated in mostly white British donors. At baseline, just 6 or 7 AZD1222 recipients tested seropositive. Spike regions recognized by vaccine-associated CD4 TCRs spanned the protein, led by 160-218 and 743-854.

CDR1 and CDR2 from the germline V gene are SGHKS and YYEKEE (reference sequence). The CDR3 covers 16 residues. Trimming removed 5 bases at V and 0 bases at J, with 14 bases between. The data were produced by immunoSEQ multiplex PCR, yet TCRdb's version contains in-frame clones alone and is incomplete. The sample holds 95,000 to 100,000 clones; 70% to 85% are singletons and the top ten take 14%. As to this clone: Its target is not known.

Sequencing was performed on peripheral blood, taken 28 days after the second AZD1222 dose. The source of this sequence is an adult who received the AZD1222 COVID-19 vaccine. This chain links TRBV5-5 with TRBJ1-4; D remains unclear. CDR3 sequence reads: CASSFREGPTNEKLFF. The DNA for the CDR3 is TGTGCCAGCAGTTTCCGCGAGGGCCCAACTAATGAAAAACTGTTTTTT.